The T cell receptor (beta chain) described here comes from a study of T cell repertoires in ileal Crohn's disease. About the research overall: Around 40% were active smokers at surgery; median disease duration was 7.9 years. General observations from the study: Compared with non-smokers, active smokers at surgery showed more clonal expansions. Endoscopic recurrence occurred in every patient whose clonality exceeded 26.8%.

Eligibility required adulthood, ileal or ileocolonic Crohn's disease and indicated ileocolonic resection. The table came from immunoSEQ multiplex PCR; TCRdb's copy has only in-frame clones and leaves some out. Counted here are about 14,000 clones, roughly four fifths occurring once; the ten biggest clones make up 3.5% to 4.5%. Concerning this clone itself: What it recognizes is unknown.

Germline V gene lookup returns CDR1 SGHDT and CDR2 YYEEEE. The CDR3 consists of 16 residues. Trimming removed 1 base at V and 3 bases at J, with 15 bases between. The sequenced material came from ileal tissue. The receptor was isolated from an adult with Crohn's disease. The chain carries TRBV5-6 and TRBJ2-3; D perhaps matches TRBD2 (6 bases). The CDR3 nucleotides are TGTGCCAGCAGCTTGTACGGGACTTCTCTTACAGATACGCAGTATTTT. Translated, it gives CASSLYGTSLTDTQYF.